What follows describes a single T cell receptor beta chain. The sample belongs to a study of blood T cell repertoires in COVID-19. Study background: There were acute and convalescent COVID-19 samples, and they came from the United States, Italy and Spain.

TCRdb's copy holds only in-frame clones and misses some; the assay was immunoSEQ multiplex PCR. The sample includes about 410,000 clones, roughly 89% seen only once; the top ten take about 1.7%. Self-reported history from a screening survey and questionnaire set each donor's cohort. The CDR3 is 17 residues long. The V end lost 1 base, the J end lost 3 bases, and 16 bases lay between the germline ends. Germline V lookup: CDR1 LNHNV, CDR2 YYDKDF (reference sequence). This chain links TRBV15 with TRBJ1-5; D gene uncertain. Sequenced sample: PBMCs or T cells enriched from blood (not recorded which). This sequence was found in a woman aged 25 to 45 who had recovered from COVID-19. In DNA, the CDR3 is TGTGCCACCAGCAGAGGGAAATTAACAGAGTACAATCAGCCCCAGCATTTT. It translates to CATSRGKLTEYNQPQHF.